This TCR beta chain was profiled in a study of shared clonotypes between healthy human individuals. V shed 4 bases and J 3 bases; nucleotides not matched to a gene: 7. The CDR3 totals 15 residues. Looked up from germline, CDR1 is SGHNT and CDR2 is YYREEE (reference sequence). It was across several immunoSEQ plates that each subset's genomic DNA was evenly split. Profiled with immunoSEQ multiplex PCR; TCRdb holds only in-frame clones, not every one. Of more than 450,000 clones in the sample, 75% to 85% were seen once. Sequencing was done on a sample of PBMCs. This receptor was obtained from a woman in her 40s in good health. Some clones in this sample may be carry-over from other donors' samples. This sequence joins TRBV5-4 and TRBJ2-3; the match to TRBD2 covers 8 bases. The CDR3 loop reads CASSHPSGSTDTQYF. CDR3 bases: TGTGCCAGCAGCCACCCGAGCGGGAGTACAGATACGCAGTATTTT.